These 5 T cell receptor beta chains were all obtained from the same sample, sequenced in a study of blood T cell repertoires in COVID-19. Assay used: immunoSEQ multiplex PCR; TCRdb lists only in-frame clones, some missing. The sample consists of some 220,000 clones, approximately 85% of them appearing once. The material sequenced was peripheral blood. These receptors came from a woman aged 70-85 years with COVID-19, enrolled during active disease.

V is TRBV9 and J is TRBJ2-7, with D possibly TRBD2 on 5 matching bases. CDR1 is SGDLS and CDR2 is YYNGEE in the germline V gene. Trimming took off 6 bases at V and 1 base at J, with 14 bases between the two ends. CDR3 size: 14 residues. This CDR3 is CASTVGSASYEQYF. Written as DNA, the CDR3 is TGTGCCAGCACCGTTGGTAGCGCGTCCTACGAGCAGTACTTC.

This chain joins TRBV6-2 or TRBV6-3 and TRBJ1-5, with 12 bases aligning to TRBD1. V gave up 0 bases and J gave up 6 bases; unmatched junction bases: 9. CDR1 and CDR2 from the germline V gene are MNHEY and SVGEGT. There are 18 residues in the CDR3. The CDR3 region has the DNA TGTGCCAGCAGTTACTCGACCGGGACAGGGGGCGACGGTCAGCCCCAGCATTTT. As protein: CASSYSTGTGGDGQPQHF.

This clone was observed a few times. CDR3 coding DNA: TGCGCCAGCAGCCAAGATCTGAGGCGGGTCGCCTCCTACAATGAGCAGTTCTTC. Translation gives CASSQDLRRVASYNEQFF. The chain links TRBV4-3 to TRBJ2-1; D might be TRBD2 (5 bases). The V end was cut by 0 bases, the J end by 0 bases, with 15 bases between. Germline CDR1 and CDR2: LGHNA and YSLEER. The CDR3 is 18 residues long.

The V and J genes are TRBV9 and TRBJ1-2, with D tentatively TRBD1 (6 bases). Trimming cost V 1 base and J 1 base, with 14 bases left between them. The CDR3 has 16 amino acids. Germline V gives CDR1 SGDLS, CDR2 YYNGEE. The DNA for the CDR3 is TGTGCCAGCAGCGTACGGACAGACCCTATTAACTATGGCTACACCTTC. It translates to CASSVRTDPINYGYTF. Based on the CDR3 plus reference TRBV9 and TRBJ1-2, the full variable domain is DSGVTQTPKHLITATGQRVTLRCSPRSGDLSVYWYQQSLDQGLQFLIQYYNGEERAKGNILERFSAQQFPDLHSELNLSSLELGDSALYFCASSVRTDPINYGYTFGSGTRLTVV.

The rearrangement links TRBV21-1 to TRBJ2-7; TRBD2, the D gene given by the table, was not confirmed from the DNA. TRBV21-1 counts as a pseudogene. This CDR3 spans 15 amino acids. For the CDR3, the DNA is TGTGCCAGCAGCCCAGCCAAGCGGGCATCCTACGAGCAGTACTTC. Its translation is CASSPAKRASYEQYF.